This TCR beta chain originates from a study of blood T cell repertoires in COVID-19. Overall study: Sites in the United States, Italy and Spain provided acute and convalescent COVID-19 samples. The analysed material was cDNA or gDNA that came from T cells, B-cell-depleted T cells, or PBMCs.

With V trimmed by 3 bases and J by 4 bases, 14 bases remained unmatched. CDR3 size: 19 residues. The germline V gene has CDR1 LGHDT and CDR2 YNNKEL (reference sequence). In the source study's methods: The assay estimated nucleated cells by amplifying reference gene primers. TCRdb keeps only in-frame clones here, not all; method: immunoSEQ multiplex PCR. The DNA gave D and trimming, while V, J and clone size come from that table. The table lists 150,000 or so clones, 87% of them singletons. The sequence was collected from a woman aged 40 to 50 who had been exposed to COVID-19. The sequenced material came from PBMCs or T cells enriched from blood (not recorded which). This chain uses TRBV3-1 (or the pseudogene TRBV3-2) with TRBJ2-1; TRBD2 matches 11 bases. CDR3 nucleotides: TGTGCCAGCAGCCAGCCCGTAGTTAGCGGGAGGGCCATATACAATGAGCAGTTCTTC. It specifies CASSQPVVSGRAIYNEQFF.